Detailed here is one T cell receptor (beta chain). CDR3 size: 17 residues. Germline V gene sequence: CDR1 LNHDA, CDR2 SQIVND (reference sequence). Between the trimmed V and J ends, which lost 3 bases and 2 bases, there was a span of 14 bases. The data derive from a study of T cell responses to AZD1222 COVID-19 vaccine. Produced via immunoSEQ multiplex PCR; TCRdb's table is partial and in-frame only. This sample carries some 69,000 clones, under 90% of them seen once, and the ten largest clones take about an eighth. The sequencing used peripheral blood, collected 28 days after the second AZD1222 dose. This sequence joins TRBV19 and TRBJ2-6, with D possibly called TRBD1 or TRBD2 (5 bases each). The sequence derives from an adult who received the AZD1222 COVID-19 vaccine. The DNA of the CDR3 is TGTGCCAGTAGTATTACATGGAGAGGGGCTGGGGCCAACGTCCTGACTTTC. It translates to CASSITWRGAGANVLTF.